Presented here are 11 T cell receptor beta chains from one specimen sequenced in a study of blood T cells in healthy people across ages. Together with a sample-barcoded 5' primer, a J-beta primer mix was included in a second PCR lasting about 7 to 11 cycles. TCRdb recomputed calls from the 5' RACE reads with MiXCR, one row per CDR3 protein. Here the sample spans about a million distinct CDR3 sequences, less than 45% being singletons. Sample: blood. These receptors all stem from a man between 18 and 29 years old in good health.

The chain has TRBV12-3 or TRBV12-4 and TRBJ1-6; D is possibly TRBD1 (5 bases). The CDR3 loop spans 14 amino acids. The V end lost 4 bases, the J end lost 13 bases, and 17 bases lay between the germline ends. The CDR3 DNA sequence: TGTGCCAGCAGTTCCGACCAGGGTTTGTCCCCCCTCCACTTT. This gives the protein CASSSDQGLSPLHF.

This clonotype was counted at least ten times. The CDR3 loop reads CASSLVGSNQPQHF. The CDR3, as DNA: TGTGCCAGCAGCTTAGTCGGGAGTAATCAGCCCCAGCATTTT. The chain has TRBV7-2 and TRBJ1-5; D remains ambiguous. Germline V gives CDR1 SGHTA, CDR2 FQGNSA. The CDR3 totals 14 residues. Trimming took 1 base from V and 4 from J, leaving 8 bases between them. The full variable domain, completed using reference TRBV7-2 and TRBJ1-5, is GAGVSQSPSNKVTEKGKDVELRCDPISGHTALYWYRQSLGQGLEFLIYFQGNSAPDKSGLPSDRFSAERTGGSVSTLTIQRTQQEDSAVYLCASSLVGSNQPQHFGDGTRLSIL.

This clonotype appeared many times. The gene calls are TRBV5-1 and TRBJ2-7; D gene unclear. V lost 0 bases to trimming and J lost 0 bases, with 13 bases between them. The germline V gene encodes CDR1 SGHRS and CDR2 YFSETQ. This CDR3 has 16 residues. CDR3 bases: TGCGCCAGCAGCTTGGTGGATGCATACGACTCCTACGAGCAGTACTTC. This translates into CASSLVDAYDSYEQYF. The whole variable domain, remainder taken from reference TRBV5-1 and TRBJ2-7, is KAGVTQTPRYLIKTRGQQVTLSCSPISGHRSVSWYQQTPGQGLQFLFEYFSETQRNKGNFPGRFSGRQFSNSRSEMNVSTLELGDSALYLCASSLVDAYDSYEQYFGPGTRLTVT.

The J gene is TRBJ1-4, the V gene TRBV7-2; TRBD1 matches 9 bases. The V gene's germline CDR1 is SGHTA and CDR2 FQGNSA. V lost 7 bases and J lost 8; bases outside the gene matches: 8. This CDR3 has 14 amino acids. CDR3 sequence reads: CASNVDRGVEKLFF. The CDR3 region has the DNA TGTGCCAGCAACGTGGACAGGGGAGTCGAAAAACTGTTTTTT.

There are a few counts of this clonotype. CDR3 protein: CASSPTSYPIDYGYTF. The CDR3 nucleotides are TGTGCCAGCAGTCCCACTTCGTATCCAATAGACTATGGCTACACCTTC. This sequence joins TRBV6-5 and TRBJ1-2, with D uncertain. The CDR3 contains 16 residues. Trimming shortened V by 5 bases and J by 3 bases, and 19 bases separated the two germline ends. Per the germline V gene, CDR1 is MNHEY and CDR2 is SVGAGI.

Concerning this clonotype: This clone may be a read error of a much larger clone one base away. V is TRBV7-9 and J is TRBJ2-4, with D unresolved. The ends were cut back, 5 bases at V and 8 bases at J, with 7 bases in the middle. The germline gives CDR1 SEHNR, CDR2 FQNEAQ (reference sequence). CDR3 length: 11 amino acids. The CDR3 here is CASSPIDIQYF. CDR3 bases: TGTGCCAGCAGCCCCATCGACATTCAGTACTTC.

The chain carries TRBV10-3 and TRBJ1-2, with D tentatively TRBD1 (6 bases). The V end lost 1 base, the J end lost 6 bases, and 9 bases lay between the germline ends. CDR1 and CDR2 from the germline V gene are ENHRY and SYGVKD. The CDR3 is made up of 13 amino acids. DNA for the CDR3: TGTGCCATCAGTGAGTACAGGGCCGATGGCTACACCTTC. It is translated as CAISEYRADGYTF.

The chain employs TRBV6-5 and TRBJ1-2; a weak D match, TRBD1 (5 bases). CDR3 length: 14 residues. Trimming removed 8 bases from V and 4 bases from J, with 17 bases in between. Germline assignment: CDR1 MNHEY and CDR2 SVGAGI. CDR3 DNA: TGTGCCAGCGCCGCTGCGGGGCAGGGCTATGGCTACACCTTC. This codes for CASAAAGQGYGYTF.

This chain joins TRBV12-3 or TRBV12-4 and TRBJ1-4, with a possible D match to TRBD1 (5 bases). The CDR3 sequence is 12 residues long. Between the trimmed V and J ends, which lost 6 bases and 10 bases, there was a span of 12 bases. CDR3 nucleotide sequence: TGTGCCAGCAGGTCGATAGACAGAAAACTGTTTTTT. Its protein product is CASRSIDRKLFF.

The chain carries TRBV27 and TRBJ2-5; 10 nucleotides line up with TRBD2. The CDR3 covers 15 residues. V lost 2 bases and J lost 5; bases outside the gene matches: 5. Germline lookup yields CDR1 MNHEY and CDR2 SMNVEV (reference sequence). The CDR3 sequence is CASSLPPSGGETQYF. In DNA form, the CDR3 reads TGTGCCAGCAGTTTACCGCCTAGCGGGGGTGAGACCCAGTACTTC.

The CDR3 region is CASSSDRANEQYF. The CDR3 DNA is TGTGCCAGCAGCTCCGACAGGGCGAATGAGCAGTACTTC. The rearrangement joins TRBV7-2 to TRBJ2-7, with 7 bases fitting TRBD1. This CDR3 is built from 13 residues. The V and J ends lost 4 bases and 7 bases, in that order; junction bases with no gene match: 7. Germline V gene lookup returns CDR1 SGHTA and CDR2 FQGNSA.